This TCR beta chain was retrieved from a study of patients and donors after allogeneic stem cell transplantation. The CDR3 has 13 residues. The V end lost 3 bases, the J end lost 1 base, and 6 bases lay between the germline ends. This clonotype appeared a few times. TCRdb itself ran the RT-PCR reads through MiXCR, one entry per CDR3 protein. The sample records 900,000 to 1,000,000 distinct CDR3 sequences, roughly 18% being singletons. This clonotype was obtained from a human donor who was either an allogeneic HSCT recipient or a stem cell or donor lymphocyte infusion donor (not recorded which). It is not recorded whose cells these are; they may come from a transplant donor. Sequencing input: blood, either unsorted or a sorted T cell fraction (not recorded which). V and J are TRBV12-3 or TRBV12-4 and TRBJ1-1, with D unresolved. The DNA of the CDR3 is TGTGCCAGCAGTTTTCACACGAACACTGAAGCTTTCTTT. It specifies CASSFHTNTEAFF.